A selection of T cell receptor beta chains follows, all from one sample in a study of Ad26.COV2.S vaccination and SARS-CoV-2 variants. The protocol was immunoSEQ multiplex PCR, while the TCRdb copy is restricted to in-frame clones and leaves out a portion. The data contain 430,000 or so clones, around nine tenths of them singletons. Sequences were derived from peripheral blood, sampled in a trial of Ad26.COV2.S vaccine versus placebo. These receptors all come from a person aged 18 to 65 who received the Ad26.COV2.S COVID-19 vaccine or a placebo. Both conserved end residues are part of each CDR3. The order of the fields is D gene, V gene, clone size, J gene, CDR3 DNA, CDR3 protein. D genes are given only for firm matches. Where a row states a size, it is once, few, many or the class of an expanded clone; other rows omit it.

D: TRBD2; V: TRBV29-1; size: .; J: TRBJ2-1; DNA: TGCAGCTTAGCGGGAGGGCCCAGGAATGAGCAGTTCTTC; CDR3: CSLAGGPRNEQFF
D: TRBD1; V: TRBV15; size: .; J: TRBJ1-1; DNA: TGTGCCACCAGCAGAGACCGGGATACAGGGGACACTGAAGCTTTCTTT; CDR3: CATSRDRDTGDTEAFF
D: TRBD2; V: TRBV25-1; size: .; J: TRBJ2-7; DNA: TGTGCCAGCAGTGAGCCTAGCGGCAGCTCCTACGAGCAGTACTTC; CDR3: CASSEPSGSSYEQYF
D: .; V: TRBV11-2; size: .; J: TRBJ2-7; DNA: TGTGCCAGCAGCTTAACAGTCTTAGGAGCCTACGAGCAGTACTTC; CDR3: CASSLTVLGAYEQYF
D: .; V: TRBV7-2; size: .; J: TRBJ2-1; DNA: TGTGCCAGCAGCGAAAACCCTCTCGTATTCAATGAGCAGTTCTTC; CDR3: CASSENPLVFNEQFF
D: TRBD1; V: TRBV30; size: .; J: TRBJ1-6; DNA: TGTGCCTGGAGTGTTCAGGGACAGTATAATTCACCCCTCCACTTT; CDR3: CAWSVQGQYNSPLHF
D: .; V: TRBV15; size: few; J: TRBJ1-5; DNA: TGTGCCACCAGCCACAGGGAGCAGCCCCAGCATTTT; CDR3: CATSHREQPQHF
D: .; V: TRBV5-6; size: .; J: TRBJ2-5; DNA: TGTGCCAGCAGCTTTGGAGGAATCCAAGAGACCCAGTACTTC; CDR3: CASSFGGIQETQYF
D: .; V: TRBV27; size: .; J: TRBJ2-3; DNA: TGTGCCAGCAGTTTAGCGGGTTCTAGCACAGATACGCAGTATTTT; CDR3: CASSLAGSSTDTQYF
D: .; V: TRBV2; size: .; J: TRBJ1-6; DNA: TGTGCCAGCAGTGATTTGGGGGTAAGAAATTCACCCCTCCACTTT; CDR3: CASSDLGVRNSPLHF
D: .; V: TRBV24-1; size: .; J: TRBJ2-1; DNA: TGTGCCACCAGTGTCGGCCACAATGAGCAGTTCTTC; CDR3: CATSVGHNEQFF
D: TRBD2; V: TRBV7-2; size: .; J: TRBJ2-5; DNA: TGTGCCAGCAGCTTAGGACTAGCGCAAGAGACCCAGTACTTC; CDR3: CASSLGLAQETQYF
D: .; V: TRBV19; size: few; J: TRBJ2-2; DNA: TGTGCCAGTAGTTCTCAACGCACCGGGGAGCTGTTTTTT; CDR3: CASSSQRTGELFF
D: .; V: TRBV29-1; size: .; J: TRBJ1-2; DNA: TGCAGCGTGTCGACAGGTGGCTATGGCTACACCTTC; CDR3: CSVSTGGYGYTF
D: .; V: TRBV24-1; size: .; J: TRBJ2-1; DNA: TGTGCCACCAGTGATTTCGTCGGGAGCTCCTACAATGAGCAGTTCTTC; CDR3: CATSDFVGSSYNEQFF
D: .; V: TRBV7-2; size: .; J: TRBJ1-3; DNA: TGTGCCAGCAGCTTATCAGGACAGCGTTCTGGAAACACCATATATTTT; CDR3: CASSLSGQRSGNTIYF
D: TRBD2; V: TRBV7-9; size: once; J: TRBJ2-1; DNA: TGTGCCAGCAGCTTAGTTAGCGGGAGGGTTGAGCAGTTCTTC; CDR3: CASSLVSGRVEQFF
D: TRBD2; V: TRBV9; size: .; J: TRBJ2-7; DNA: TGTGCCAGCAGCGTAGCGACTAGCGGCGCCTACGAGCAGTACTTC; CDR3: CASSVATSGAYEQYF
D: TRBD1; V: TRBV11-2; size: .; J: TRBJ2-1; DNA: TGTGCCAGCAGCGTTGGACAGGGGTCCTACAATGAGCAGTTCTTC; CDR3: CASSVGQGSYNEQFF
D: TRBD1; V: TRBV5-4; size: .; J: TRBJ2-1; DNA: TGTGCCAGCAGCCCCGCCGGGTCCCCTGGGACAGGGGGTCGAGGGGGTGAGCAGTTCTTC; CDR3: CASSPAGSPGTGGRGGEQFF
D: .; V: TRBV19; size: .; J: TRBJ1-4; DNA: TGTGCCAGTAGTAATTGGTGGCCCCCAGAAACTAATGAAAAACTGTTTTTT; CDR3: CASSNWWPPETNEKLFF
D: TRBD1; V: TRBV6-2/TRBV6-3; size: .; J: TRBJ1-1; DNA: TGTGCCAGCAGCGAGAGACAGGGGGCTCTCACTGAAGCTTTCTTT; CDR3: CASSERQGALTEAFF
D: .; V: TRBV7-2; size: few; J: TRBJ1-1; DNA: TGTGCCAGCAGCTTATTGGGAGCAGGGAACACTGAAGCTTTCTTT; CDR3: CASSLLGAGNTEAFF
D: .; V: TRBV5-4; size: .; J: TRBJ2-5; DNA: TGTGCCAGCAGCGGACAGCTTCAAGAGACCCAGTACTTC; CDR3: CASSGQLQETQYF
D: .; V: TRBV5-1; size: .; J: TRBJ2-2; DNA: TGCGCCAGCAGCTTGCAGGGTTCGGGGAACACCGGGGAGCTGTTTTTT; CDR3: CASSLQGSGNTGELFF
D: .; V: TRBV7-8; size: .; J: TRBJ2-1; DNA: TGTGCCAGCAGCTTACTAAGCGTAAGCTCCTACAATGAGCAGTTCTTC; CDR3: CASSLLSVSSYNEQFF
D: .; V: TRBV28; size: .; J: TRBJ2-2; DNA: TGTGCCAGCAGAACCCCTAAGACAAGAAACACCGGGGAGCTGTTTTTT; CDR3: CASRTPKTRNTGELFF
D: .; V: TRBV4-3; size: few; J: TRBJ1-2; DNA: TGCGCCAGCAGCCAAGATCGGGGGGGCTCTAACTATGGCTACACCTTC; CDR3: CASSQDRGGSNYGYTF
D: .; V: TRBV15; size: .; J: TRBJ2-5; DNA: TGTGCCACCTCAACGACCGGGACTCGGTACCAAGAGACCCAGTACTTC; CDR3: CATSTTGTRYQETQYF
D: .; V: TRBV6-2/TRBV6-3; size: .; J: TRBJ2-1; DNA: TGTGCCAGCAGCGACATTGGCGAGCAGTTCTTC; CDR3: CASSDIGEQFF
D: TRBD2; V: TRBV7-3; size: .; J: TRBJ2-1; DNA: TGTGCCAGCAGCTCAAGCGGGAGGGCCGCCTACAATGAGCAGTTCTTC; CDR3: CASSSSGRAAYNEQFF
D: .; V: TRBV30; size: once; J: TRBJ1-6; DNA: TGTGCCTGGAGTGTACGGTCCGAAAATTCACCCCTCCACTTT; CDR3: CAWSVRSENSPLHF
D: .; V: TRBV18; size: .; J: TRBJ2-3; DNA: TGTGCCAGCTCACCACCGAGGTCGGGTGGGCCCACAGATACGCAGTATTTT; CDR3: CASSPPRSGGPTDTQYF
D: .; V: TRBV12-5; size: .; J: TRBJ1-4; DNA: TGTGCTAGTGGCGGTGGGGGAATTAATGAAAAACTGTTTTTT; CDR3: CASGGGGINEKLFF
D: .; V: TRBV14; size: few; J: TRBJ1-3; DNA: TGTGCCAGCAGCCTCGGATGGGGTCACGGAAACACCATATATTTT; CDR3: CASSLGWGHGNTIYF
D: .; V: TRBV18; size: .; J: TRBJ1-5; DNA: TGTGCCAGCTCACCCGGGGATCAGCCCCAGCATTTT; CDR3: CASSPGDQPQHF
D: .; V: TRBV5-4; size: .; J: TRBJ1-5; DNA: TGTGCCAGCAGCAGAGGGGGGTTACAGCCCCAGCATTTT; CDR3: CASSRGGLQPQHF
D: .; V: TRBV2; size: few; J: TRBJ1-4; DNA: TGTGCCAGCAGGGAGACAGGTGCTAATGAAAAACTGTTTTTT; CDR3: CASRETGANEKLFF
D: .; V: TRBV4-1; size: few; J: TRBJ1-5; DNA: TGCGCCAGCAGCCAAGAAGGCGCGGAGAGCAATCAGCCCCAGCATTTT; CDR3: CASSQEGAESNQPQHF
D: TRBD1; V: TRBV2; size: few; J: TRBJ1-6; DNA: TGTGCCAGCAATTTGGGACAGGGGTTAAATTCACCCCTCCACTTT; CDR3: CASNLGQGLNSPLHF
D: .; V: TRBV19; size: .; J: TRBJ2-7; DNA: TGTGCCAGTAGCAACCAGAAACAGGGAGACGAGCAGTACTTC; CDR3: CASSNQKQGDEQYF
D: TRBD1; V: TRBV19; size: .; J: TRBJ1-1; DNA: TGTGCCAGTAGCACAGGGGGGGAGACTGAAGCTTTCTTT; CDR3: CASSTGGETEAFF
D: TRBD2; V: TRBV19; size: .; J: TRBJ2-3; DNA: TGTGCCAGTCCGACTAGCCCTGCCACAGATACGCAGTATTTT; CDR3: CASPTSPATDTQYF
D: .; V: TRBV27; size: .; J: TRBJ1-5; DNA: TGTGCCAGCAGCTTAATTGGCAATCAGCCCCAGCATTTT; CDR3: CASSLIGNQPQHF
D: .; V: TRBV5-1; size: .; J: TRBJ2-3; DNA: TGCGCCAGCAGCTCGCAGGGGTTCACAGATACGCAGTATTTT; CDR3: CASSSQGFTDTQYF
D: .; V: TRBV6-4; size: many; J: TRBJ2-2; DNA: TGTGCCAGCAGTGTTTCGGGCGAGGGCACCGGGGAGCTGTTTTTT; CDR3: CASSVSGEGTGELFF
D: TRBD2; V: TRBV28; size: once; J: TRBJ2-3; DNA: TGTGCCAGCAGTTTAGCCATAGCGGGGAGCTCAGACCGCACAGATACGCAGTATTTT; CDR3: CASSLAIAGSSDRTDTQYF
D: .; V: TRBV4-3; size: .; J: TRBJ2-7; DNA: TGCGCCAGCAGCCAAGATTTAAACAGTGCGTACGAGCAGTACTTC; CDR3: CASSQDLNSAYEQYF
D: .; V: TRBV27; size: .; J: TRBJ2-1; DNA: TGTGCCAGCAGGGCCCTTAGCTCCTACAATGAGCAGTTCTTC; CDR3: CASRALSSYNEQFF
D: .; V: TRBV5-1; size: .; J: TRBJ2-7; DNA: TGCGCCAGCAGCCTGGGGGGCGAGCAGTACTTC; CDR3: CASSLGGEQYF
D: TRBD2; V: TRBV2; size: .; J: TRBJ2-1; DNA: TGTGCCAGCGAGCGGGAGGGTTACAATGAGCAGTTCTTC; CDR3: CASEREGYNEQFF
D: TRBD1; V: TRBV18; size: .; J: TRBJ2-7; DNA: TGTGCCAGCTCACCAAGGGGACAGGACTCCTACGAGCAGTACTTC; CDR3: CASSPRGQDSYEQYF
D: .; V: TRBV6-5; size: .; J: TRBJ2-5; DNA: TGTGCCAGCAGCGATCAGGGTCAAGAGACCCAGTACTTC; CDR3: CASSDQGQETQYF